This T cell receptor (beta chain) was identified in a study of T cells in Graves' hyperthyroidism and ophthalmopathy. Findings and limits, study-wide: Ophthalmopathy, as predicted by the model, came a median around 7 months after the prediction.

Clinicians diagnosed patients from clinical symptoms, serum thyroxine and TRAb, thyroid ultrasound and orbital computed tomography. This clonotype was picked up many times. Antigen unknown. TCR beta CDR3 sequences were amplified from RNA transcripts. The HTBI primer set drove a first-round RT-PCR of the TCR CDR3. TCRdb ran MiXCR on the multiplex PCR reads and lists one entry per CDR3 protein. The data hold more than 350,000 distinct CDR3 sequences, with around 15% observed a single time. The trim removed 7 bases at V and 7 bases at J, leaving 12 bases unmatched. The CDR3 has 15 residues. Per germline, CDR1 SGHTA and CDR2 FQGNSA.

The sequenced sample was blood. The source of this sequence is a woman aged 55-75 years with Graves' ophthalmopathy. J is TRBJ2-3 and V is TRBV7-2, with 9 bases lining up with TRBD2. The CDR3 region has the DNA TGTGCCAGCATCCCAGCGGGAGGACCTCCTAATACGCAGTATTTT. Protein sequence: CASIPAGGPPNTQYF. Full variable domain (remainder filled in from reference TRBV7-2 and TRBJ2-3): GAGVSQSPSNKVTEKGKDVELRCDPISGHTALYWYRQSLGQGLEFLIYFQGNSAPDKSGLPSDRFSAERTGGSVSTLTIQRTQQEDSAVYLCASIPAGGPPNTQYFGPGTRLTVL.